Listed here is a single T cell receptor (beta chain). The data derive from a study of blood T cell repertoires in COVID-19. V was pared by 5 bases and J by 0 bases, with 20 bases between. CDR1 SGHAT and CDR2 FQNNGV come from the germline V gene. The CDR3 sequence is 19 residues long. Study processing details: Amplification of reference gene primers was used by the study to estimate nucleated cell counts. Assay: immunoSEQ multiplex PCR; the TCRdb copy retains only in-frame clones and omits some. The V and J calls and clone size were taken over from that table, and D and trimming were inferred from the DNA. The sample shows 70,000 to 95,000 clones, 85% of them seen only once.

The chain uses TRBV11-2 and TRBJ2-6, with no clear D. This sequence was found in a woman between 65 and 79 years old with active or convalescent COVID-19. Sequenced input: peripheral blood. The CDR3 reads CASSPTTRQWNSGANVLTF. DNA of the CDR3: TGTGCCAGCAGCCCTACGACGAGACAATGGAACTCTGGGGCCAACGTCCTGACTTTC.